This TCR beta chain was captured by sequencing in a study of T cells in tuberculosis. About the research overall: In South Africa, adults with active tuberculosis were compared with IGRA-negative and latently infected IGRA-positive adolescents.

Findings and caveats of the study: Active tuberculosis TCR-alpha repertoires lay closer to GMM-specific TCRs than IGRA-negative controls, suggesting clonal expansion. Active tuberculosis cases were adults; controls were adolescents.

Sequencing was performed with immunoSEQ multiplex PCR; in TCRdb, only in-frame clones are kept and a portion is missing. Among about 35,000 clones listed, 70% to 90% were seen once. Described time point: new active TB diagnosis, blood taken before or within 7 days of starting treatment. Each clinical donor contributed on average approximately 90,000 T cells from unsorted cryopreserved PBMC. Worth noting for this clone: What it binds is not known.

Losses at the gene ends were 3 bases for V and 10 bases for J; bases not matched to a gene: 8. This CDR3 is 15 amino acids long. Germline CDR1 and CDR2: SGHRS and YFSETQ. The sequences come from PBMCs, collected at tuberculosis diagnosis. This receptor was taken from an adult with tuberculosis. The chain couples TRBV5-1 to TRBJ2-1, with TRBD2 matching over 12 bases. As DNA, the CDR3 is TGCGCCAGCAGCTCTAGGACTAGCGGGGCAGAGGAGCAGTTCTTC. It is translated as CASSSRTSGAEEQFF.